This is a list of T cell receptor beta chains from one sample in a study of T cells in Graves' hyperthyroidism and ophthalmopathy. TCRdb ran MiXCR on the multiplex PCR reads and lists one entry per CDR3 protein. The data contain more than 550,000 distinct CDR3 sequences, around 16% of them singletons. The source material was blood. All receptors come from a man in his fifties with Graves' hyperthyroidism. CDR3s include the opening cysteine and the closing phenylalanine or tryptophan. The D gene is left open where the match is weak. Clone size is stated in some rows and not others, as once, few, many or a class when expanded.

D	size	V	J	DNA	CDR3
NA	many	TRBV28	TRBJ1-1	TGTGCCAGCAGTTTAATCCAGGGAGCTCTTCGCACTGAAGCTTTCTTT	CASSLIQGALRTEAFF
TRBD1	many	TRBV11-2	TRBJ2-1	TGTGCCAGCATCGTACCGGGACAGGGGAGTCGGACTGAGCAGTTCTTC	CASIVPGQGSRTEQFF
NA	few	TRBV29-1	TRBJ2-3	TGCAGCGTTGAAGTCCCTTACACAGATACGCAGTATTTT	CSVEVPYTDTQYF
NA	NA	TRBV9	TRBJ1-1	TGTGCCAGCAGCGCCTACCATGGGGTGAACACTGAAGCTTTCTTT	CASSAYHGVNTEAFF
NA	many	TRBV11-2	TRBJ2-1	TGTGCCAGCAGCTTGGGAAACGGGGCCCGTGAGCAGTTCTTC	CASSLGNGAREQFF
NA	many	TRBV5-5	TRBJ1-2	TGTGCCAGCAGCCTAACCGGATCTAACTATGGCTACACCTTC	CASSLTGSNYGYTF
TRBD2	many	TRBV7-3	TRBJ2-3	TGTGCCAGCAGCCAGACTAGCGGGAGCACAGATACGCAGTATTTT	CASSQTSGSTDTQYF
TRBD2	many	TRBV5-1	TRBJ2-7	TGCGCCAGCAGCCCTGGACTAGCGGGAGGGACCGACGAGCAGTACTTC	CASSPGLAGGTDEQYF
NA	many	TRBV28	TRBJ2-3	TGTGCCAGCAGCGCTCAAATGAATACGCAGTATTTT	CASSAQMNTQYF
NA	many	TRBV12-3/TRBV12-4	TRBJ2-7	TGTGCCAGCAGTTTGGGGGGATCACTCACCTACGAGCAGTACTTC	CASSLGGSLTYEQYF
NA	many	TRBV12-3/TRBV12-4	TRBJ1-4	TGTGCCAGCAGTTTATGGGGGGCGAATGAAAAACTGTTTTTT	CASSLWGANEKLFF
TRBD1	NA	TRBV6-1	TRBJ2-7	TGTGCCAGCAGAACGGACAGGGCAGCCTACGAGCAGTACTTC	CASRTDRAAYEQYF
NA	NA	TRBV6-5	TRBJ2-3	TGTGCCAGCAGTTACACCAGCCAGGGCGGCACAGATACGCAGTATTTT	CASSYTSQGGTDTQYF
TRBD1	many	TRBV6-1	TRBJ1-4	TGTGCCAGCAGTAACGGGCAGGGGGAAGAAAAACTGTTTTTT	CASSNGQGEEKLFF
NA	NA	TRBV18	TRBJ2-7	TGTGCCAGCTCTCCAAGGTCAGGGGCTACCTACGAGCAGTACTTC	CASSPRSGATYEQYF
NA	few	TRBV9	TRBJ2-5	TGTGCCAGCAGCGTAGCACAGGGAGAGACCCAGTACTTC	CASSVAQGETQYF
NA	many	TRBV19	TRBJ2-1	TGTGCCAGTAGTATATCCTTTGGGGCCTACTACAATGAGCAGTTCTTC	CASSISFGAYYNEQFF
TRBD2	many	TRBV28	TRBJ2-3	TGTGCCAGCAATGCTCAGATAAGCGGGAGGCCAGATACGCAGTATTTT	CASNAQISGRPDTQYF
NA	many	TRBV10-2	TRBJ2-7	TGCGCCAGCAGTGAGGTTTTTTACGAGCAGTACTTC	CASSEVFYEQYF
NA	few	TRBV20-1	TRBJ2-5	TGCAGTGCTAGAGATGGAGGACCCATCCCGTACTTC	CSARDGGPIPYF
NA	many	TRBV14	TRBJ1-2	TGTGCCAGCAGCCAAGATTCAGTGACAGGAAAATATGGCTACACCTTC	CASSQDSVTGKYGYTF
NA	many	TRBV2	TRBJ2-3	TGTGCCAGCAGGGATGGCGCGGCAGATACGCAGTATTTT	CASRDGAADTQYF
TRBD2	many	TRBV12-3/TRBV12-4	TRBJ2-1	TGTGCCAGCAGTGTAGCGGGAGGATTCAATGAGCAGTTCTTC	CASSVAGGFNEQFF
NA	few	TRBV27	TRBJ2-6	TGTGCCAGCAGTTTTAAGGGCTCTGGGGCCAACGTCCTGACTTTC	CASSFKGSGANVLTF
NA	many	TRBV28	TRBJ1-5	TGTGCCAGCACAACAGATAGCAATCAGCCCCAGCATTTT	CASTTDSNQPQHF
TRBD2	many	TRBV6-1	TRBJ2-5	TGTGCCAGCAGTTTCATCGGACTAGCGGGCCCTCAAGAGACCCAGTACTTC	CASSFIGLAGPQETQYF
NA	many	TRBV7-8	TRBJ2-3	TGTGCCAGCAGCCCGGACAGTCCAGATACGCAGTATTTT	CASSPDSPDTQYF
NA	many	TRBV15	TRBJ2-5	TGTGCCACCAGCAGAGATCTGGGGGATGAGACCCAGTACTTC	CATSRDLGDETQYF
NA	many	TRBV18	TRBJ1-6	TGTGCCAGCTCACCAGAAACCAGCTATAATTCACCCCTCCACTTT	CASSPETSYNSPLHF
NA	many	TRBV6-1	TRBJ2-6	TGTGCCAGCAGTGATCTCGAGGTCTCTGGGGCCAACGTCCTGACTTTC	CASSDLEVSGANVLTF
NA	NA	TRBV7-2	TRBJ1-2	TGTGCCAGCAGCTTAGGCTCCGCGGGGGGCTACACCTTC	CASSLGSAGGYTF
NA	NA	TRBV11-2	TRBJ2-7	TGTGCCAGCAGAAAAGGGACCGTGCAGTACTTC	CASRKGTVQYF
NA	many	TRBV11-1	TRBJ2-2	TGTGCCAGCAGCTTAGGTGAGGGCACCGGGGAGCTGTTTTTT	CASSLGEGTGELFF
NA	many	TRBV28	TRBJ2-7	TGTGCCAGCAGTCGTATTACTGCCAGGGAACTACCCTACGAGCAGTACTTC	CASSRITARELPYEQYF
NA	many	TRBV5-1	TRBJ2-4	TGCGCCAGCAGCCGAATGGACAGTCTAACTAACATTCAGTACTTC	CASSRMDSLTNIQYF
NA	many	TRBV7-2	TRBJ1-2	TGTGCCAGCAGCTTATCCATGGGCTATGGCTACACCTTC	CASSLSMGYGYTF
NA	many	TRBV2	TRBJ2-5	TGTGCCAGCAGTGAAGTGGTAGAGACCCAGTACTTC	CASSEVVETQYF
NA	many	TRBV7-6	TRBJ2-2	TGTGCCGGGGAGCTCTCGAACACCGGGGAGCTGTTTTTT	CAGELSNTGELFF
TRBD2	NA	TRBV5-1	TRBJ2-7	TGCGCCAGCAGCTTGGCCCAGCTAGCGGGAGGGCCTCAGTACGAGCAGTACTTC	CASSLAQLAGGPQYEQYF
TRBD2	many	TRBV5-1	TRBJ2-7	TGCGCCAGCAGATCGGCTAGCGGGCTTCACAACCCATCCTACGAGCAGTACTTC	CASRSASGLHNPSYEQYF
TRBD1	many	TRBV2	TRBJ2-7	TGTGCCAGCAGTGAAAGGGCAGGGGGAGCTTCTTTTGGCGAGCAGTACTTC	CASSERAGGASFGEQYF
TRBD2	few	TRBV2	TRBJ2-1	TGTGCCGGGGGGAGGGACGCCACCTACAATGAGCAGTTCTTC	CAGGRDATYNEQFF
NA	NA	TRBV30	TRBJ2-1	TGTGCCTGGAGTGTAGGGGGAGTTCAGAATGAGCAGTTCTTC	CAWSVGGVQNEQFF
NA	many	TRBV28	TRBJ2-3	TGTGCCAGCGGAGCAGATACGCAGTATTTT	CASGADTQYF
NA	few	TRBV19	TRBJ2-7	TGTGCCAGTAGCTTTCCAGGGTATAAGAACGAGCAGTACTTC	CASSFPGYKNEQYF
TRBD1	NA	TRBV11-2	TRBJ2-2	TGTGCCAGCAGCCGACAGGGTCCTACGGGGGAGCTGTTTTTT	CASSRQGPTGELFF
NA	NA	TRBV7-3	TRBJ1-4	TGTGCCAGCAGCTTACGACCGGGACCCGGGGAAAAACTGTTTTTT	CASSLRPGPGEKLFF
NA	many	TRBV18	TRBJ1-2	TGTGCCAGCTCACCCTCCACGGGACCGCTTAACTATGGCTACACCTTC	CASSPSTGPLNYGYTF
NA	few	TRBV11-2	TRBJ2-1	TGTGCCAGCAGCTTAGGGGGTCCGATAGCTTCTAGCTCCTACAATGAGCAGTTCTTC	CASSLGGPIASSSYNEQFF
TRBD2	few	TRBV30	TRBJ2-7	TGTGCCTGGAGTAACCTAGCGGGAACCGAGCAGTACTTC	CAWSNLAGTEQYF
NA	few	TRBV28	TRBJ1-1	TGTGCCAGCAGTTACAGGGAATCAACTGAAGCTTTCTTT	CASSYRESTEAFF
NA	NA	TRBV28	TRBJ1-4	TGTGCCAGCAGTGAGGACGTTGCAACTAATGAAAAACTGTTTTTT	CASSEDVATNEKLFF
NA	NA	TRBV19	TRBJ2-4	TGTGCCAGCAGAAACACAGGGAAGGATAAAAGCATTCAGTACTTC	CASRNTGKDKSIQYF
NA	many	TRBV2	TRBJ2-1	TGTGCCAGCAGTGAAGGGCTCGGCAACTCCTACAATGAGCAGTTCTTC	CASSEGLGNSYNEQFF
TRBD2	NA	TRBV7-6	TRBJ2-1	TGTGCCAGCAGCCCTCGACTAGCGGGAGGGTCCTACAATGAGCAGTTCTTC	CASSPRLAGGSYNEQFF
TRBD2	many	TRBV7-2	TRBJ2-3	TGTGCCAGCAGCTTACCTAGCGGGAGGAGCACAGATACGCAGTATTTT	CASSLPSGRSTDTQYF
TRBD2	NA	TRBV5-1	TRBJ2-2	TGCGCCAGCAGCGTACTAGCGGGAACCACCGGGGAGCTGTTTTTT	CASSVLAGTTGELFF